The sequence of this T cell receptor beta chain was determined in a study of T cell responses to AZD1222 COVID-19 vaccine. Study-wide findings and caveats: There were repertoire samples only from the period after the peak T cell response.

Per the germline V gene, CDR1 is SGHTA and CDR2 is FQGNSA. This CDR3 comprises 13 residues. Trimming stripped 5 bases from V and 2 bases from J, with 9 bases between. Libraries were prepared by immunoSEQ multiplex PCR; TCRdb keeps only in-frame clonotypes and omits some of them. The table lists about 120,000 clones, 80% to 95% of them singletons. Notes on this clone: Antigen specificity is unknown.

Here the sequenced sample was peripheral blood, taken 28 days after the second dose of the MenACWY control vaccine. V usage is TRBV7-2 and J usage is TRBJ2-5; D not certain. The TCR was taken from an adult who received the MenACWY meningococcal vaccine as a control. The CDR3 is CASSHFRQETQYF. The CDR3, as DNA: TGTGCCAGCAGCCATTTCAGGCAAGAGACCCAGTACTTC.